The 32 T cell receptor beta chains below were found in one sample sequenced in a study of T cells in women clearing cervical HPV infection. Generated by immunoSEQ multiplex PCR, the TCRdb table keeps only in-frame clones and is missing some. Its table records approximately 33,000 clones. Material: blood buffy coat. The receptors shown here come from a woman between 18 and 70 years old with a cervical HPV16 infection that either progressed to CIN3+ or cleared (not recorded which).

Concerning this clone itself: The CDR3 is cut off 3 residues early in the read; its end comes from the germline J gene. The chain has TRBV7-2 and TRBJ2-3; tentative D call: TRBD2 (6 bases). This CDR3 is 14 amino acids long. Germline CDR1 is SGHTA and CDR2 is FQGNSA. CDR3 residues: CASGSSVPQETQYF. The part of the CDR3 DNA that was read is TGTGCCAGCGGGTCTAGCGTCCCCCAAGAGACG.

In the case of this clone: The CDR3 end falls 3 residues outside the read, so it is completed with the germline J gene. The chain links TRBV19 to TRBJ2-1; 8 bases fit TRBD2. The CDR3 is made up of 18 amino acids. CDR1 and CDR2 from the germline V gene are LNHDA and SQIVND (reference sequence). V was pared by 5 bases and J by 5 bases, with 17 bases of the junction left unmatched. CDR3 region: CASSPRRASGRLNNEQFF. Partial CDR3 DNA: TGTGCCAGTAGTCCCCGTAGGGCCAGCGGGAGATTAAACAATGAG.

As regards this clone: The CDR3 end lies 3 residues beyond the end of the read and is filled in from the germline J gene. This sequence joins TRBV7-9 and TRBJ1-5; 7 bases are a match to TRBD1. Losses at the gene ends were 5 bases for V and 5 bases for J; bases not matched to a gene: 6. Looked up from germline, CDR1 is SEHNR and CDR2 is FQNEAQ (reference sequence). The CDR3 loop spans 14 amino acids. The CDR3 bases that were read are TGTGCCAGCAGCCTGACAGGGAGCGATCAGCCC. Translating it yields CASSLTGSDQP. The whole CDR3 sequence reads CASSLTGSDQPQHF.

Points on this clone: Sequencing ends 3 residues short of the CDR3 end; the germline J gene provides the rest. The V and J genes are TRBV15 and TRBJ1-1; 7 positions match TRBD1. CDR3 length: 15 amino acids. Germline CDR1 LNHNV, CDR2 YYDKDF (reference sequence). Losses at the gene ends were 0 bases for V and 0 bases for J; bases not matched to a gene: 1. The CDR3 bases that were read are TGTGCCACCAGCAGAGAGGGACAGTTGAACACTGAA. It encodes CATSREGQLNTE. The full CDR3 sequence reads CATSREGQLNTEAFF.

Turning to this clone: The sequenced fragment ends 3 residues before the CDR3 boundary, so the rest is inferred from the germline J gene. V and J are TRBV7-2 and TRBJ2-2; 11 bases are a match to TRBD1. This CDR3 spans 15 amino acids. J gave up 6 bases and V 3 bases, and 3 bases lay outside the gene matches. Germline loops: CDR1 SGHTA, CDR2 FQGNSA. The CDR3 protein is CASSFGQGASGELFF. The sequenced part of the CDR3 DNA is TGTGCCAGCAGCTTCGGACAGGGGGCGTCCGGGGAG.

About this clone itself: The DNA ends 3 residues before the CDR3 does, and the rest of the CDR3 is filled in from the germline J gene. This chain joins TRBV7-7 and TRBJ1-2; 11 nucleotides line up with TRBD1. Germline loops: CDR1 SSHAT, CDR2 FNYEAQ (reference sequence). Trimming cost V 6 bases and J 2 bases; bases outside gene matches: 2. The CDR3 consists of 14 residues. The DNA read from the CDR3 is TGTGCCAGCAGTTGGGACAGGGGGAACTATGGC. It translates to CASSWDRGNYG. The CDR3 in its entirety is CASSWDRGNYGYTF.

Regarding this clone: The DNA ends 3 residues before the CDR3 does, and the rest of the CDR3 is filled in from the germline J gene. The chain carries TRBV2 and TRBJ2-5; 8 bases are a match to TRBD1. Germline V gene sequence: CDR1 SNHLY, CDR2 FYNNEI. CDR3 length: 17 amino acids. The CDR3 bases that were read are TGTGCCAGCAGTGATGCCCGCAGGGGGCAATGGACAGATACC. The encoded protein is CASSDARRGQWTDT. The entire CDR3 sequence reads CASSDARRGQWTDTQYF.

A note on this clone: The observed sequence ends 3 residues before the CDR3 terminus, with the missing tail filled in from the germline J gene. V gene TRBV27 combines with J gene TRBJ2-7, with D hard to call. V shed 7 bases and J shed 4 bases, with 8 bases lying between them. CDR1 is MNHEY, CDR2 SMNVEV, per germline (reference sequence). The CDR3 extends over 11 amino acids. CDR3: CASTFNYEQYF. Partial CDR3 DNA: TGTGCCAGCACTTTTAATTACGAG.

CDR3 bases read: TGCGCCAGCAGCTTGGGACAGTTGTCCTACAATGAG. Translation: CASSLGQLSYNE. The entire CDR3 reads CASSLGQLSYNEQFF. The rearrangement joins TRBV5-1 to TRBJ2-1; D might be TRBD1 (5 bases). The CDR3 goes on 3 residues after the read ends, and that part is filled in from the germline J gene. There are 15 residues in the CDR3. The germline CDR1 and CDR2 sequences are SGHRS and YFSETQ. The V gene lost 0 bases and the J gene lost 1 base, with 8 bases spanning the gap.

For this clone: The CDR3 goes on 3 residues after the read ends, and that part is filled in from the germline J gene. The V call is TRBV6-4, the J call TRBJ2-1; the match to TRBD1 covers 10 bases. V gave up 6 bases and J gave up 5 bases; unmatched junction bases: 4. The CDR3 totals 14 residues. CDR1 is MRHNA, CDR2 SNTAGT, per germline. CDR3 sequence: CASRGTGENNEQFF. The CDR3 bases that were read are TGTGCCAGCAGAGGGACAGGGGAAAACAATGAG.

To note about this clone: Read data end 3 residues before the CDR3 end; the end is taken from the germline J gene. V gene TRBV10-3 combines with J gene TRBJ1-2; 10 bases are shared with TRBD1. The germline V gene has CDR1 ENHRY and CDR2 SYGVKD. The CDR3 sequence is 14 residues long. Losses at the gene ends were 7 bases for V and 2 bases for J; bases not matched to a gene: 4. CDR3: CAITRTGGNYGYTF. CDR3 bases read: TGTGCCATCACCAGGACAGGGGGGAACTATGGC.

Of note for this clone: From the germline J gene comes the end of the CDR3, since the read stops 3 residues before it. The gene calls are TRBV30 and TRBJ1-2, with D possibly matching TRBD1 (5 bases). This CDR3 comprises 14 residues. The V gene's germline CDR1 is GTSNPN and CDR2 SVGIG (reference sequence). V was trimmed by 2 bases and J by 7 bases, leaving 17 bases between them. The CDR3 here is CAWSQGSNPVGYTF. The covered CDR3 bases are TGTGCCTGGAGTCAGGGTTCCAACCCTGTTGGC.

Remarks on this clone: Coverage ceases 3 residues before the CDR3 finishes, and the germline J gene fills in the end. This rearrangement joins TRBV28 to TRBJ1-4; tentatively, D is TRBD1 (5 bases). The CDR3 spans 14 residues. The V gene lost 7 bases and the J gene lost 8 bases, with 17 bases spanning the gap. The germline CDR1 and CDR2 sequences are MDHEN and SYDVKM. CDR3 sequence reads: CASIPGAGREKLFF. Incomplete CDR3 DNA: TGTGCCAGCATCCCGGGTGCAGGGCGGGAAAAA.

On this clone itself: The CDR3 end lies 3 residues beyond the end of the read and is filled in from the germline J gene. V is TRBV30 and J is TRBJ2-5, with unresolved D. The CDR3 sequence is 15 residues long. Germline V gene lookup returns CDR1 GTSNPN and CDR2 SVGIG (reference sequence). Trimming shortened V by 0 bases and J by 4 bases, and 15 bases separated the two germline ends. The CDR3 here is CAWSVIPEVGETQYF. CDR3 bases read: TGTGCCTGGAGTGTAATCCCAGAAGTTGGAGAGACC.

With respect to this clone: Coverage ceases 3 residues before the CDR3 finishes, and the germline J gene fills in the end. The chain employs TRBV4-2 and TRBJ2-3, with 7 nucleotides matching TRBD2. The J segment lost 0 bases and the V segment lost 7 bases, leaving 10 bases of the junction unmatched. The CDR3 is 16 amino acids. The germline gives CDR1 LGHNA, CDR2 YNFKEQ. The CDR3 DNA, read in part, is TGTGCCAGCACCCTCTCGTGGGGGGGAAGCACAGATACG. Its translation: CASTLSWGGSTDT. The full CDR3 protein reads CASTLSWGGSTDTQYF.

Of note for this clone: From the germline J gene comes the end of the CDR3, since the read stops 3 residues before it. This rearrangement joins TRBV19 to TRBJ1-4; 9 bases match TRBD1. The CDR3 is 15 residues long. The germline CDR1 and CDR2 sequences are LNHDA and SQIVND (reference sequence). Trimming removed 6 bases from V and 4 bases from J; junction bases left unmatched: 6. The CDR3 loop is CASSAGTGHNEKLFF. The part of the CDR3 DNA that was read is TGTGCCAGTAGCGCCGGGACAGGGCATAATGAAAAA.

Turning to this clone: The read terminates 3 residues ahead of where the CDR3 ends, so the germline J gene completes it. This chain connects TRBV2 to TRBJ2-3; 7 nucleotides match TRBD2. The CDR3 totals 12 residues. Germline V lookup: CDR1 SNHLY, CDR2 FYNNEI. The covered CDR3 bases are TGTGCCAGCAGCGTTGGGGGGGAGACG. Translation gives CASSVGGET. From start to end, the CDR3 is CASSVGGETQYF.

A word on this clone: The read is 3 residues too short to cover the CDR3 end, so that end is filled in from the germline J gene. This chain joins TRBV4-2 and TRBJ1-1; tentative D call: TRBD1 (5 bases). The CDR3 runs to 16 residues. Trimming pared 0 bases from V and 1 base from J, leaving 12 bases between. Germline V gene lookup returns CDR1 LGHNA and CDR2 YNFKEQ. CDR3 region: CASSQDLGQGNTEAFF. The CDR3 DNA, read in part, is TGTGCCAGCAGCCAAGATTTAGGGCAGGGGAACACTGAA.

Concerning this clone: The CDR3 extends 3 residues past the end of the read, so its final part is completed from the germline J gene. The V call is TRBV20-1, the J call TRBJ2-7; a weak D match, TRBD2 (6 bases). Germline V gene lookup returns CDR1 DFQATT and CDR2 SNEGSKA (reference sequence). The CDR3 spans 15 residues. V lost 1 base and J lost 4, with 17 bases in between. Here the CDR3 reads CSARGPEGGAYEQYF. The covered CDR3 bases are TGCAGTGCTAGAGGCCCCGAGGGCGGGGCTTACGAG.

With regard to this clone: Coverage ceases 3 residues before the CDR3 finishes, and the germline J gene fills in the end. This chain joins TRBV6-2 or TRBV6-3 and TRBJ1-5, with D possibly being TRBD1 (6 bases). Germline V gives CDR1 MNHEY, CDR2 SVGEGT. CDR3 length: 15 residues. Deletions cut 5 bases from V and 6 bases from J, with 17 bases between. The CDR3 reads CASSGTDSPGQPQHF. The sequenced part of the CDR3 DNA is TGTGCCAGCAGTGGCACGGACAGCCCGGGTCAGCCC.

The CDR3 here is CSARPIAGVGNEQFF. The CDR3 DNA, read in part, is TGCAGTGCCCGCCCCATAGCGGGGGTAGGCAATGAG. The rearrangement links TRBV20-1 to TRBJ2-1, with 9 positions matching TRBD2. The read ends 3 residues shy of where the CDR3 ends; the end is completed using the germline J gene. CDR1 is DFQATT, CDR2 SNEGSKA, per germline (reference sequence). The ends lost 6 bases at V and 6 bases at J; junction bases unmatched: 12. The CDR3 sequence is 15 residues long.

CDR3 region: CASSFDRGVYDYTF. Partial CDR3 DNA: TGTGCCAGCAGCTTTGACAGGGGGGTTTACGAC. The chain has TRBV7-2 and TRBJ1-2, with 9 bases lining up with TRBD1. From the germline J gene comes the end of the CDR3, since the read stops 3 residues before it. The germline gives CDR1 SGHTA, CDR2 FQGNSA. The CDR3 is 14 residues long.

As for this clone: The read ends 3 residues before the CDR3 terminus; that terminus is restored from the germline J gene. J is TRBJ1-1 and V is TRBV18; D perhaps matches TRBD1 (5 bases). The CDR3 is 13 residues long. Germline V lookup: CDR1 KGHSH, CDR2 LQKENI. V shed 4 bases and J shed 5 bases, with 11 bases lying between them. The chain's CDR3 is CASSLRGRTEAFF. The CDR3 bases that were read are TGTGCCAGCTCACTGAGGGGCCGGACTGAA. The full variable domain, rest sourced from reference TRBV18 and TRBJ1-1, is NAGVMQNPRHLVRRRGQEARLRCSPMKGHSHVYWYRQLPEEGLKFMVYLQKENIIDESGMPKERFSAEFPKEGPSILRIQQVVRGDSAAYFCASSLRGRTEAFFGQGTRLTVV.

As regards this clone: The read falls 3 residues short of the CDR3 end, and the missing part is taken from the germline J gene. This chain uses TRBV6-2 or TRBV6-3 with TRBJ1-1, with 7 bases identical to TRBD1. The trim removed 2 bases at V and 0 bases at J, leaving 3 bases unmatched. The germline V gene encodes CDR1 MNHEY and CDR2 SVGEGT. This CDR3 contains 15 residues. The CDR3 bases that were read are TGTGCCAGCAGTTACGCGGGACAGATGAACACTGAA. Residues: CASSYAGQMNTE. The entire CDR3 protein is CASSYAGQMNTEAFF.

Turning to this clone: One end of the junction does not line up with germline, which may come from a read error. The CDR3 is cut off 3 residues early in the read; its end comes from the germline J gene. This chain uses TRBV7-9 with TRBJ1-2; 9 bases match TRBD1. The CDR3 totals 15 residues. Germline CDR1 SEHNR, CDR2 FQNEAQ (reference sequence). CDR3 amino acids: CAGSSWTGVNYGYTF. The CDR3 DNA, read in part, is TGTGCCGGCAGCTCCTGGACAGGGGTGAACTATGGC.

Concerning this clone itself: Read data end 3 residues before the CDR3 end; the end is taken from the germline J gene. The chain recombines TRBV7-9 with TRBJ1-1; D gene uncertain. The CDR3 consists of 14 residues. In germline, CDR1 is SEHNR, CDR2 FQNEAQ (reference sequence). V was cut by 3 bases and J by 6 bases, with 14 bases left in between. This chain's CDR3 is CASSFLQRGPEAFF. CDR3 DNA, as far as it was read: TGTGCCAGCAGCTTTCTGCAGCGAGGCCCTGAA.

The CDR3 here is CASSQDLRHSPVLFF. The covered CDR3 bases are TGTGCCAGCAGCCAAGATCTACGACACTCTCCCGTG. J is TRBJ2-2 and V is TRBV4-2; D is unclear. The CDR3 goes on 3 residues after the read ends, and that part is filled in from the germline J gene. The CDR3 totals 15 residues. Germline CDR1 reads LGHNA; CDR2 reads YNFKEQ.

Worth noting for this clone: Read data end 3 residues before the CDR3 end; the end is taken from the germline J gene. The chain joins TRBV7-2 to TRBJ1-6; possibly TRBD1 for D (5 bases). V was cut by 0 bases and J by 0 bases, with 6 bases left in between. CDR1 is SGHTA, CDR2 FQGNSA, per germline. The CDR3 loop spans 16 amino acids. CDR3 sequence: CASSLAQGSYNSPLHF. CDR3 bases read: TGTGCCAGCAGCTTAGCGCAGGGCTCCTATAATTCACCC.

The CDR3 spells CASSSNRGLRNYGQYF. CDR3 DNA, as far as it was read: TGTGCCAGCAGCTCCAACAGGGGGCTACGAAACTATGGT. The rearrangement uses TRBV7-7 and TRBJ2-4; TRBD1 matches at 9 bases. Read coverage stops 3 residues before the CDR3 terminus; the germline J gene supplies the remainder. CDR1 SSHAT and CDR2 FNYEAQ come from the germline V gene (reference sequence). This CDR3 spans 16 amino acids.

Points on this clone: The read terminates 3 residues ahead of where the CDR3 ends, so the germline J gene completes it. This rearrangement joins TRBV6-1 to TRBJ1-6; 9 bases line up with TRBD1. With V trimmed by 0 bases and J by 6 bases, 0 bases remained unmatched. The CDR3 totals 15 residues. Per the germline V gene, CDR1 is MNHNS and CDR2 is SASEGT. The CDR3 protein is CASSEADRGNSPLHF. Partial CDR3 DNA: TGTGCCAGCAGTGAAGCGGACAGGGGTAATTCACCC.

Regarding this clone: The read finishes 3 residues shy of the CDR3 end, and the germline J gene is used to complete it. This chain uses TRBV19 with TRBJ2-5; 9 positions match TRBD1. CDR3 length: 16 amino acids. The J segment lost 5 bases and the V segment lost 4 bases, leaving 11 bases of the junction unmatched. CDR1 is LNHDA and CDR2 is SQIVND in the germline V gene (reference sequence). The CDR3: CASSRTGTGIVETQYF. The DNA read from the CDR3 is TGTGCCAGTAGTAGAACCGGGACAGGGATTGTTGAGACC.

With regard to this clone: The read falls 3 residues short of the CDR3 end, and the missing part is taken from the germline J gene. The V gene is TRBV30, the J gene TRBJ2-1; 12 bases fit TRBD2. V lost 3 bases, J lost 9 bases, and 6 bases stayed unmatched. Germline CDR1 and CDR2: GTSNPN and SVGIG (reference sequence). The CDR3 consists of 14 residues. CDR3 bases read: TGTGCCTGGAGGACTAGCGGGAGCAGAACTGAG. Amino acids: CAWRTSGSRTE. The entire CDR3 sequence reads CAWRTSGSRTEQFF.